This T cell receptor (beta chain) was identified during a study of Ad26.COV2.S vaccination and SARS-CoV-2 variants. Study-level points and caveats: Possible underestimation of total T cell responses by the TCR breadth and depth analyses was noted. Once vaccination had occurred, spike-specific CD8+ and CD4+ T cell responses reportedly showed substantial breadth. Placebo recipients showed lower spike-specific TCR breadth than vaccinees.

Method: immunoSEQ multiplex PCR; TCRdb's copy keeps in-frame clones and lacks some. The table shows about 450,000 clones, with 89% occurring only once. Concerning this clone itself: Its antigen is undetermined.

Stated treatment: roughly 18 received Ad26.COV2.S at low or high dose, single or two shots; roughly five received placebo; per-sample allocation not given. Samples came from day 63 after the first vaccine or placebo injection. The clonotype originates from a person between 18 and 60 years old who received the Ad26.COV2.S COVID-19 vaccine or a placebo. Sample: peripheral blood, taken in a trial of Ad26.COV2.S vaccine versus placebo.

The CDR3 loop is CASSTYRGRILNTEAFF. The CDR3 DNA follows: TGTGCCAGTAGTACTTACAGGGGGCGGATTTTAAACACTGAAGCTTTCTTT. The rearrangement joins TRBV19 to TRBJ1-1; TRBD1 matches at 9 bases. With 4 bases clipped from V and 2 bases from J, the junction kept 11 bases outside the gene matches. The CDR3 is 17 amino acids. Germline lookup yields CDR1 LNHDA and CDR2 SQIVND (reference sequence).